This is a list of T cell receptor beta chains from one sample in a study of blood T cells in healthy people across ages. TCRdb used MiXCR to reprocess the 5' RACE reads, holding one entry per CDR3 protein. In the table there are some 710,000 distinct CDR3 sequences, about a fifth of which are singletons. The sequenced sample was blood. The source of these receptors is a man between 70 and 80 years old in good health. Both conserved end residues are part of each CDR3. D genes are given only for firm matches. Clone size, where shown, is once, few, many, or a class for clones that have expanded.

size,J,V,D,CDR3,DNA
few,TRBJ2-1,TRBV6-2/TRBV6-3,NA,CASSYAGLSYNEQFF,TGTGCCAGCAGTTACGCGGGTCTGTCCTACAATGAGCAGTTCTTC
few,TRBJ2-7,TRBV20-1,NA,CSAMGHLRTSYEQYF,TGCAGTGCTATGGGACACCTGAGGACATCCTACGAGCAGTACTTC
NA,TRBJ1-2,TRBV20-1,NA,CSATVQGANYGYTF,TGCAGTGCTACAGTACAGGGAGCTAACTATGGCTACACCTTC
NA,TRBJ2-2,TRBV4-1,TRBD2,CASSHDSGSNTGELFF,TGCGCCAGCAGCCATGATAGCGGGTCGAACACCGGGGAGCTGTTTTTT
NA,TRBJ2-6,TRBV12-3/TRBV12-4,NA,CASSFSLPSGANVLTF,TGTGCCAGCAGTTTTTCCTTACCCTCTGGGGCCAACGTCCTGACTTTC
NA,TRBJ1-4,TRBV12-3/TRBV12-4,NA,CASSSVREKLFF,TGTGCCAGCAGCTCCGTGAGGGAAAAACTGTTTTTT
few,TRBJ2-1,TRBV5-1,NA,CASRSAGLLYNEQFF,TGCGCCAGCAGGTCGGCCGGACTACTCTACAATGAGCAGTTCTTC
NA,TRBJ2-1,TRBV24-1,TRBD1,CATSGPRQGLIGDEQFF,TGTGCCACCAGTGGCCCTAGACAGGGTTTAATTGGCGATGAGCAGTTCTTC
few,TRBJ2-1,TRBV28,TRBD2,CASSSVGLAGGNEQFF,TGTGCCAGCAGTTCGGTGGGACTAGCGGGAGGGAATGAGCAGTTCTTC
NA,TRBJ2-1,TRBV14,TRBD2,CASSQVSGSRAYNEQFF,TGTGCCAGCAGCCAAGTTAGCGGGAGCCGAGCCTACAATGAGCAGTTCTTC
NA,TRBJ2-1,TRBV12-3/TRBV12-4,TRBD2,CASGSSGGRINEQFF,TGTGCCAGCGGCTCCTCGGGCGGGAGGATCAATGAGCAGTTCTTC
few,TRBJ1-5,TRBV9,TRBD1,CASSSGGGVNQPQHF,TGTGCCAGCAGCTCAGGGGGGGGCGTGAATCAGCCCCAGCATTTT
few,TRBJ2-5,TRBV5-1,NA,CASSPPFSLQETQYF,TGCGCCAGCAGCCCGCCTTTTAGCCTCCAAGAGACCCAGTACTTC
NA,TRBJ2-6,TRBV3-1,NA,CASSSEGSGANVLTF,TGTGCCAGCAGTTCAGAGGGGTCTGGGGCCAACGTCCTGACTTTC
NA,TRBJ1-2,TRBV20-1,NA,CSASLGDGGYTF,TGCAGTGCTAGTCTGGGGGATGGTGGCTACACCTTC
few,TRBJ2-3,TRBV27,NA,CASGGGALDTQYF,TGTGCCAGCGGCGGGGGCGCGTTAGATACGCAGTATTTT
NA,TRBJ2-4,TRBV20-1,NA,CSAGLVERAKNIQYF,TGCAGTGCTGGATTAGTGGAGCGGGCCAAAAACATTCAGTACTTC
few,TRBJ2-7,TRBV2,NA,CASKGQTLGEQYF,TGTGCCAGCAAAGGGCAGACGCTTGGGGAGCAGTACTTC
few,TRBJ2-7,TRBV20-1,NA,CSAPKGSYEQYF,TGCAGTGCTCCCAAAGGATCCTACGAGCAGTACTTC
few,TRBJ1-3,TRBV7-8,TRBD1,CASSSTTGSGNTIYF,TGTGCCAGCAGCTCAACGACAGGGTCTGGAAACACCATATATTTT
NA,TRBJ2-3,TRBV7-9,NA,CASSFDFQVPTDTQYF,TGTGCCAGCAGCTTTGATTTTCAGGTGCCCACAGATACGCAGTATTTT
once,TRBJ1-3,TRBV25-1,NA,CASSEGLSGNTIYF,TGTGCCAGCAGTGAAGGGCTCTCTGGAAACACCATATATTTT
NA,TRBJ1-6,TRBV12-3/TRBV12-4,TRBD1,CASSFGFEGAFNSPLHF,TGTGCCAGCAGTTTCGGCTTCGAGGGGGCGTTTAATTCACCCCTCCACTTT
NA,TRBJ2-2,TRBV5-1,NA,CASSWDGSNTGELFF,TGCGCCAGCAGCTGGGACGGATCGAACACCGGGGAGCTGTTTTTT
many,TRBJ2-7,TRBV12-3/TRBV12-4,NA,CASSLGRGRSYEQYF,TGTGCCAGCAGTTTGGGGCGGGGCAGATCCTACGAGCAGTACTTC
few,TRBJ2-7,TRBV3-1,TRBD1,CASSSPYRGFYEQYF,TGTGCCAGCAGCTCCCCTTACAGGGGATTCTACGAGCAGTACTTC
NA,TRBJ2-5,TRBV7-2,NA,CASSLVLPPGETQYF,TGTGCCAGCAGCTTAGTCCTGCCGCCGGGAGAGACCCAGTACTTC
NA,TRBJ2-7,TRBV7-8,TRBD1,CASRGDRTYEQYF,TGTGCCAGCAGAGGGGACAGGACCTACGAGCAGTACTTC
NA,TRBJ2-5,TRBV20-1,TRBD1,CSGGGQGAMYQETQYF,TGCAGTGGAGGAGGACAGGGGGCGATGTACCAAGAGACCCAGTACTTC
many,TRBJ2-5,TRBV5-1,TRBD2,CASSEHTGLAGVRSQETQYF,TGCGCCAGCAGCGAACACACGGGACTAGCGGGAGTAAGGAGCCAAGAGACCCAGTACTTC
NA,TRBJ2-5,TRBV15,NA,CATSRDLGGPYETQYF,TGTGCCACCAGCAGAGATCTCGGGGGACCTTATGAGACCCAGTACTTC
NA,TRBJ2-5,TRBV7-9,TRBD1,CASSGSGTDQETQYF,TGTGCCAGCAGCGGTTCCGGGACAGACCAAGAGACCCAGTACTTC